This is a list of T cell receptor beta chains from one sample in a study of cytomegalovirus exposure and HLA in healthy donors. Generated by immunoSEQ multiplex PCR, the TCRdb table keeps only in-frame clones and is missing some. Of tens of thousands of clones in the sample, about 92% were seen once. Sequenced input: PBMCs. The origin of the receptors is a woman aged 18-29 years in good health and CMV-seronegative. Both conserved end residues are trimmed from each CDR3. Each record gives: CDR3 protein, V gene, CDR3 length, D gene. D genes are given only for firm matches.

CDR3: ASSPGTSGSYEQF
V: TRBV7-2
length: 13
D: TRBD2

CDR3: ASSPTLRLLSNEQF
V: TRBV14
length: 14
D: NA

CDR3: ASSLGDSRWYNEQF
V: TRBV5-1
length: 14
D: TRBD1

CDR3: ASSLSAGNYEQY
V: TRBV5-1
length: 12
D: NA

CDR3: ASSLSGGLLLRGSPLH
V: TRBV27
length: 16
D: NA

CDR3: ASSGGGTSTDTQY
V: TRBV6-5
length: 13
D: NA

CDR3: ASSSTENYGYT
V: TRBV5-1
length: 11
D: NA

CDR3: SVHPGASGETQY
V: TRBV29-1
length: 12
D: TRBD2

CDR3: SVGHSMNTEAF
V: TRBV29-1
length: 11
D: NA

CDR3: ASSESGLENTEAF
V: TRBV2
length: 13
D: NA

CDR3: ATSRDLESGANVLT
V: TRBV15
length: 14
D: NA

CDR3: ASSLVRGTVNSPLH
V: TRBV5-4
length: 14
D: NA

CDR3: ASTSTEYGGDPRETQY
V: TRBV19
length: 16
D: TRBD2

CDR3: ASSVGRRGEAF
V: TRBV19
length: 11
D: NA

CDR3: ASSGLAGVRASYNEQF
V: TRBV9
length: 16
D: TRBD2

CDR3: ASSITRSYGYT
V: TRBV19
length: 11
D: NA

CDR3: ASSLVVSGLAGGEQF
V: TRBV5-8
length: 15
D: TRBD2

CDR3: ASSRDNPEAF
V: TRBV7-8
length: 10
D: NA

CDR3: ASSRKTGTYGYT
V: TRBV7-9
length: 12
D: TRBD1

CDR3: ASSSPFTAQY
V: TRBV7-2
length: 10
D: NA

CDR3: ASSLGAGLAKETQY
V: TRBV11-3
length: 14
D: NA

CDR3: ASSPTPTRETQY
V: TRBV9
length: 12
D: NA

CDR3: ASSWTGGTNQPQH
V: TRBV5-1
length: 13
D: TRBD1

CDR3: SVDRDGGNEQF
V: TRBV29-1
length: 11
D: NA

CDR3: ASSTRNQPQH
V: TRBV6-5
length: 10
D: NA

CDR3: ASSVGKGNYGYT
V: TRBV9
length: 12
D: NA

CDR3: ASSLRGRPTDTQY
V: TRBV7-2
length: 13
D: NA

CDR3: ASSPLRDTNTEAF
V: TRBV18
length: 13
D: NA

CDR3: ASSQEGGVMSPLH
V: TRBV14
length: 13
D: NA

CDR3: ATSRDWGTDQPQH
V: TRBV15
length: 13
D: NA

CDR3: ASSEELSSQPQH
V: TRBV6-1
length: 12
D: NA

CDR3: ASSFIAGGKETQY
V: TRBV7-9
length: 13
D: TRBD2

CDR3: ASRRGTGVSPLH
V: TRBV2
length: 12
D: TRBD1

CDR3: ASSDRTGGNEQF
V: TRBV6-1
length: 12
D: TRBD1

CDR3: ASRSLAAGRAYEQY
V: TRBV12-2
length: 14
D: NA

CDR3: ASTENSNYGYT
V: TRBV28
length: 11
D: NA

CDR3: ASSHRTGANTGELF
V: TRBV7-9
length: 14
D: TRBD1

CDR3: ASSSGTGIGSYEQY
V: TRBV5-1
length: 14
D: TRBD1

CDR3: ASRSGTGNEQF
V: TRBV27
length: 11
D: TRBD1

CDR3: ASSKDRWALAF
V: TRBV7-3
length: 11
D: TRBD1

CDR3: ASSSDSSTGELF
V: TRBV7-7
length: 12
D: NA

CDR3: GIGRGSFTDTGELF
V: TRBV10-3
length: 14
D: NA

CDR3: ATSRGGVNTEAF
V: TRBV10-3
length: 12
D: NA

CDR3: ASSQPGTGLHGELF
V: TRBV23-1
length: 14
D: TRBD1

CDR3: ASRDRVKAF
V: TRBV6-1
length: 9
D: NA

CDR3: ASSVMTGANVLT
V: TRBV2
length: 12
D: NA

CDR3: ASSEDRDLYEQY
V: TRBV5-1
length: 12
D: TRBD1

CDR3: ASSPGQEGNTDTQY
V: TRBV6-4
length: 14
D: NA

CDR3: ASSLGRTSPYNEQF
V: TRBV5-1
length: 14
D: TRBD2